The next 7 T cell receptor beta chains were all read from a single sample in a study of identical twins. TCRdb recomputed calls from the 5' RACE reads with MiXCR, one row per CDR3 protein. The sample carries fewer than 800,000 distinct CDR3 sequences, about 7.6% recorded once. This sample was shared with a second study, whose subject was yellow fever vaccine responses in identical twins.

Input material: PBMCs. The receptors come from a woman under 30 in good health.

The chain links TRBV20-1 to TRBJ2-1, with 13 positions matching TRBD2. The CDR3 totals 14 residues. The J segment lost 8 bases and the V segment lost 6 bases, leaving 7 bases of the junction unmatched. Germline-derived CDR1 and CDR2 are DFQATT and SNEGSKA (reference sequence). The CDR3 spells CSARTSGRSYEQFF. The CDR3, as DNA: TGCAGTGCCAGGACTAGCGGGAGATCGTATGAGCAGTTCTTC.

This clonotype showed up just a few times. The chain is built from TRBV4-1 and TRBJ1-5; TRBD1 might be the D (6 bases). With 0 bases removed from V and 6 bases from J, the gap between germline ends came to 12 bases. Germline V gene data show CDR1 as MGHRA and CDR2 as YSYEKL. This CDR3 has 15 residues. The CDR3 loop reads CASSQEAQGLQPQHF. The CDR3 coding sequence is TGCGCCAGCAGCCAAGAGGCGCAGGGGCTTCAGCCCCAGCATTTT.

The CDR3 DNA reads TGTGCCAGCAGCTTAGGGGGGACAGGGGGGCAATCTGGAAACACCATATATTTT. As protein: CASSLGGTGGQSGNTIYF. The chain uses TRBV11-1 and TRBJ1-3; 11 positions agree with TRBD1. With 1 base clipped from V and 1 base from J, the junction kept 6 bases outside the gene matches. This CDR3 has 18 amino acids. Germline V gene sequence: CDR1 SGHAT, CDR2 FQDESV (reference sequence).

The chain recombines TRBV18 with TRBJ2-5, with 7 positions matching TRBD1. The CDR3 sequence is 14 residues long. V lost 3 bases and J lost 9; bases outside the gene matches: 10. The germline V gene encodes CDR1 KGHSH and CDR2 LQKENI. The CDR3 region is CASSPGTQQGAQYF. CDR3 nucleotides: TGTGCCAGCTCACCCGGGACGCAGCAGGGGGCCCAGTACTTC.

This clonotype appeared many times. The rearrangement joins TRBV6-1 to TRBJ1-4; 8 positions match TRBD1. The CDR3 sequence is 13 residues long. V shed 6 bases and J 8 bases; nucleotides not matched to a gene: 5. The germline V gene has CDR1 MNHNS and CDR2 SASEGT. The CDR3 DNA is TGTGCCAGCAGCACAGGGGGAGGAGAAAAACTGTTTTTT. It is translated as CASSTGGGEKLFF.

The CDR3 bases are TGTGCCAGCAGTTACTGGGGGGGGACTAGCACAGATACGCAGTATTTT. Protein sequence: CASSYWGGTSTDTQYF. This sequence joins TRBV6-5 and TRBJ2-3; the match to TRBD2 covers 7 bases. The J segment lost 0 bases and the V segment lost 1 base, leaving 4 bases of the junction unmatched. The CDR3 runs to 16 residues. Germline CDR1 MNHEY, CDR2 SVGAGI.

This clonotype was seen only a few times. The V call is TRBV20-1, the J call TRBJ2-1; 15 bases map to TRBD2. V lost 3 bases, J lost 0 bases, and 9 bases stayed unmatched. Germline V gene data show CDR1 as DFQATT and CDR2 as SNEGSKA (reference sequence). The CDR3 has 19 residues. CDR3 amino acids: CSARGLAGGLDYSYNEQFF. The CDR3 DNA reads as TGCAGTGCTAGGGGACTAGCGGGAGGACTAGACTACTCCTACAATGAGCAGTTCTTC.